This T cell receptor beta chain emerged from a study of blood T cell repertoires in COVID-19. Study-level background: The origin of the acute and convalescent COVID-19 samples was the United States, Italy and Spain. The analysed material was cDNA or gDNA that came from T cells, B-cell-depleted T cells, or PBMCs.

In the original analysis: By means of reference gene primer amplification, nucleated cell counts were estimated. Produced via immunoSEQ multiplex PCR; TCRdb's table is partial and in-frame only. V, J and clone size derive from that table, while D and trimming were established from the DNA sequence. The repertoire has 90,000 to 95,000 clones, 70% to 90% of them found once; the top ten carry 4.5% to 6%. The clonotype comes from an elderly woman with active COVID-19. Sequences were obtained from peripheral blood.

Here the CDR3 reads CASDQGFFYNSPLHF. CDR3 DNA sequence: TGTGCCAGTGATCAGGGGTTCTTTTATAATTCACCCCTCCACTTT. The rearrangement links TRBV2 to TRBJ1-6, with a possible D match to TRBD1 (6 bases). The CDR3 has 15 residues. The V end was cut by 9 bases, the J end by 4 bases, with 16 bases between. Germline V gene sequence: CDR1 SNHLY, CDR2 FYNNEI.